One and the same sample provided the 9 T cell receptor beta chains below, sequenced in a study of blood T cell repertoires in COVID-19. Produced via immunoSEQ multiplex PCR; TCRdb's table is partial and in-frame only. In the table there are around 430,000 clones, more than 75% of which are singletons. Sequenced input: PBMCs or T cells enriched from blood (not recorded which). These TCRs come from a woman aged 45-65 years who had recovered from COVID-19.

This clone was seen only once. The CDR3 loop is CASMTGTNSNQPQHF. The CDR3 DNA reads as TGTGCCAGCATGACAGGGACAAATAGCAATCAGCCCCAGCATTTT. The J gene is TRBJ1-5, the V gene TRBV28; 7 bases map to TRBD1. J lost 0 bases, V lost 7 bases, and 6 bases had no gene match. Germline V gives CDR1 MDHEN, CDR2 SYDVKM. There are 15 residues in the CDR3.

This clone has only a few counts. The chain employs TRBV7-9 and TRBJ1-5, with 11 bases identical to TRBD1. Trimming took 5 bases from V and 1 from J; bases not matched to a gene: 7. The CDR3 consists of 17 residues. In germline, CDR1 is SEHNR, CDR2 FQNEAQ (reference sequence). The CDR3 bases are TGTGCCAGCAGCCCCGGGACAGGGGGTTACAGCAATCAGCCCCAGCATTTT. It encodes CASSPGTGGYSNQPQHF. Full variable domain (rest looked up from reference TRBV7-9 and TRBJ1-5): DTGVSQNPRHKITKRGQNVTFRCDPISEHNRLYWYRQTLGQGPEFLTYFQNEAQLEKSRLLSDRFSAERPKGSFSTLEIQRTEQGDSAMYLCASSPGTGGYSNQPQHFGDGTRLSIL.

The chain is built from TRBV10-2 and TRBJ1-2, with D uncertain. The CDR3 spans 16 residues. From germline, CDR1 is WSHSY and CDR2 SAAADI. Between the trimmed V and J ends, which lost 1 base and 4 bases, there was a span of 16 bases. The CDR3 nucleotides read TGCGCCAGCAGTGAGTATTCACGGGTGAACTTCTATGGCTACACCTTC. Residues: CASSEYSRVNFYGYTF.

This chain links TRBV5-1 with TRBJ1-1; D is undetermined. Per germline, CDR1 SGHRS and CDR2 YFSETQ. The CDR3 totals 13 residues. With 5 bases removed from V and 1 base from J, the gap between germline ends came to 9 bases. CDR3 sequence reads: CASRHPENTEAFF. CDR3 coding DNA: TGCGCCAGCAGGCATCCAGAGAACACTGAAGCTTTCTTT.

The chain has TRBV30 and TRBJ2-5; a weak D match, TRBD2 (6 bases). Germline CDR1 is GTSNPN and CDR2 is SVGIG (reference sequence). The length of the CDR3 is 12 residues. V lost 4 bases, J lost 4 bases, and 10 bases lay in between. The CDR3 spells CAWIGSRETQYF. The CDR3, as DNA: TGTGCCTGGATCGGGAGCCGAGAGACCCAGTACTTC. Supplemented by reference TRBV30 and TRBJ2-5, the full variable domain reads SQTIHQWPATLVQPVGSPLSLECTVEGTSNPNLYWYRQAAGRGLQLLFYSVGIGQISSEVPQNLSASRPQDRQFILSSKKLLLSDSGFYLCAWIGSRETQYFGPGTRLLVL.

V gene TRBV3-1 (or the pseudogene TRBV3-2) combines with J gene TRBJ1-4; 8 nucleotides match TRBD1. V gave up 4 bases and J gave up 7 bases; unmatched junction bases: 8. The CDR3 is made up of 15 amino acids. Germline V gives CDR1 LGHDT, CDR2 YNNKEL (reference sequence). CDR3 in DNA: TGTGCCAGCAGCCGCCCAGGGGGCAATGGTGAAAAACTGTTTTTT. Amino acids: CASSRPGGNGEKLFF.

The V and J genes are TRBV29-1 and TRBJ2-1; 11 positions match TRBD1. Looked up from germline, CDR1 is SQVTM and CDR2 is ANQGSEA. V dropped 5 bases and J dropped 5; count of bases not matched to a gene: 5. This CDR3 contains 14 residues. CDR3 region: CSVTPDRGHNEQFF. In DNA, the CDR3 is TGCAGCGTTACCCCGGACAGGGGGCACAATGAGCAGTTCTTC.

This clone was counted a few times. The J gene is TRBJ2-7, the V gene TRBV7-2, with TRBD1 matching over 8 bases. The CDR3 totals 13 residues. The germline gives CDR1 SGHTA, CDR2 FQGNSA. Trimming at V came to 5 bases and at J to 4 bases, leaving 4 bases not matched to a gene. The DNA for the CDR3 is TGTGCCAGCAGCGGCGACAGGGGATACGAGCAGTACTTC. Translation gives CASSGDRGYEQYF.

The chain carries TRBV3-1 (or the pseudogene TRBV3-2) and TRBJ2-5; the match to TRBD2 covers 8 bases. The junction had 5 bases not matched to a gene; V was cut back by 0 bases and J by 2 bases. The germline V gene has CDR1 LGHDT and CDR2 YNNKEL (reference sequence). The CDR3 runs 16 residues. This CDR3 reads CASSQDPGGSQETQYF. Here the CDR3 DNA reads TGTGCCAGCAGCCAAGATCCGGGGGGGAGTCAAGAGACCCAGTACTTC.